This T cell receptor (beta chain) was documented in a study of control samples from healthy donors and cancer patients. Trimming removed 0 bases at V and 4 bases at J, with 5 bases between. CDR3 size: 13 residues. The germline V gene has CDR1 SGHRS and CDR2 YFSETQ. Data came from immunoSEQ multiplex PCR; TCRdb stores just in-frame clones and leaves some out. Recorded here are approximately 190,000 clones; the top ten clones represent 2.2%. The sequenced sample consisted of blood. The chain links TRBV5-1 to TRBJ1-5, with D unresolved. This clonotype was sampled from a woman aged 30 to 39 in good health. The CDR3 DNA reads as TGCGCCAGCAGCTTGGGGCCAAATCAGCCCCAGCATTTT. Translation: CASSLGPNQPQHF.